This TCR beta chain was found in a study of cytotoxic CD8 clonotypes in ibrutinib-treated CLL. Study-level information: Mean values per sample were a few hundred thousand productive templates and 93,000 or so productive rearrangements.

Generated by immunoSEQ multiplex PCR, the TCRdb table keeps only in-frame clones and is missing some. The sample lists about 130,000 clones, roughly 80% occurring once. On this clone itself: Its antigen is as yet unknown.

Trimming left V 6 bases short and J 2 bases short, with 6 bases between. The CDR3 extends over 11 amino acids. Looked up from germline, CDR1 is SQVTM and CDR2 is ANQGSEA. General study results and limits: Among the clonotypes, public ones were uncommon and contracted or held stable on treatment. Samples from sustained-remission and progressing patients were taken at different times.

The sequence derives from a human donor with chronic lymphocytic leukemia. The chain carries TRBV29-1 and TRBJ2-3; D uncertain. Sequencing used PBMCs, obtained after 24 months of ibrutinib treatment. DNA for the CDR3: TGCAGCGTACCGTACACAGATACGCAGTATTTT. Translating gives CSVPYTDTQYF.